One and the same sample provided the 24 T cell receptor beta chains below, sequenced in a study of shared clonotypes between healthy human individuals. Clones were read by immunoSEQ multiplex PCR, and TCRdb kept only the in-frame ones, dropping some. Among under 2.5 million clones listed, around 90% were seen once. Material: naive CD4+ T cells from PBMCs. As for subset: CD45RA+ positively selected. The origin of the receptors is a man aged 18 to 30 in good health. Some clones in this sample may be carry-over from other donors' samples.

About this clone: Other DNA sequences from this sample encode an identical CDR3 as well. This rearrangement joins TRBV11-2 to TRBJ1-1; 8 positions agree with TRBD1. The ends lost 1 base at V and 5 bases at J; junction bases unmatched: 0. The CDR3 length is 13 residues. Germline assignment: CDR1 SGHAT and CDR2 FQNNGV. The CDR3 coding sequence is TGTGCCAGCAGCTTAGGACAGGGGACTGAAGCTTTCTTT. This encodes CASSLGQGTEAFF.

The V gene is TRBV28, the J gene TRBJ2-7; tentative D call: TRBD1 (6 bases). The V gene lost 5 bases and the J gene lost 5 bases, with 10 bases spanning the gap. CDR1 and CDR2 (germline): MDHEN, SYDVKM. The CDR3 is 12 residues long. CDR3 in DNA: TGTGCCAGCAGTGTTCAGGGGCACGAGCAGTACTTC. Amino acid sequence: CASSVQGHEQYF.

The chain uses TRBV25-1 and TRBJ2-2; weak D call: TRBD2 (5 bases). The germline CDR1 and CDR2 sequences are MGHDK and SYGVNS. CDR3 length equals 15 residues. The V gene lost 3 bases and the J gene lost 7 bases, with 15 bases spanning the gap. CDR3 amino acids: CASSESGNVIGELFF. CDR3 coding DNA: TGTGCCAGCAGTGAGTCCGGGAATGTTATCGGGGAGCTGTTTTTT.

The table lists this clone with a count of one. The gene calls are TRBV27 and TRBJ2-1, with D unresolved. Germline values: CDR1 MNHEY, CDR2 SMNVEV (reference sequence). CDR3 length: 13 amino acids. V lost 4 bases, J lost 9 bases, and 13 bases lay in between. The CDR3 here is CASSSRALGEQFF. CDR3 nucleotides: TGTGCCAGCAGTTCCCGGGCTCTCGGTGAGCAGTTCTTC.

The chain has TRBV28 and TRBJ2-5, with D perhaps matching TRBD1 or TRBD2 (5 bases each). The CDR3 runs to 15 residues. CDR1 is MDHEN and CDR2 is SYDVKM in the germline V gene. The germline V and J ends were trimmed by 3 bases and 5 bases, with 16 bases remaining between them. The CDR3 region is CASSFDRGGEETQYF. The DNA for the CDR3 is TGTGCCAGCAGTTTTGATCGTGGGGGAGAGGAGACCCAGTACTTC. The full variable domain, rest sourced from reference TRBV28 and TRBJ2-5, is DVKVTQSSRYLVKRTGEKVFLECVQDMDHENMFWYRQDPGLGLRLIYFSYDVKMKEKGDIPEGYSVSREKKERFSLILESASTNQTSMYLCASSFDRGGEETQYFGPGTRLLVL.

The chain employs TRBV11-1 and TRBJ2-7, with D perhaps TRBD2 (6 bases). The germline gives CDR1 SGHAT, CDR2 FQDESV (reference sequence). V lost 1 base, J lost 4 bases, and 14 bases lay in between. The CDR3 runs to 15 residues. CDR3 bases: TGTGCCAGCAGCTTAGAGGAGGGGAGGTTTTACGAGCAGTACTTC. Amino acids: CASSLEEGRFYEQYF.

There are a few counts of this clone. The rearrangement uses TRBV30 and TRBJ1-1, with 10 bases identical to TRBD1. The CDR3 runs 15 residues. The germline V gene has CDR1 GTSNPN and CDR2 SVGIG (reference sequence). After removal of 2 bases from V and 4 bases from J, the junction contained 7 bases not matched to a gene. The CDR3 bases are TGTGCCTGGAGTCCTCGGACAGGGGGGGCCACTGAAGCTTTCTTT. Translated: CAWSPRTGGATEAFF. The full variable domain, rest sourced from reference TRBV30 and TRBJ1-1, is SQTIHQWPATLVQPVGSPLSLECTVEGTSNPNLYWYRQAAGRGLQLLFYSVGIGQISSEVPQNLSASRPQDRQFILSSKKLLLSDSGFYLCAWSPRTGGATEAFFGQGTRLTVV.

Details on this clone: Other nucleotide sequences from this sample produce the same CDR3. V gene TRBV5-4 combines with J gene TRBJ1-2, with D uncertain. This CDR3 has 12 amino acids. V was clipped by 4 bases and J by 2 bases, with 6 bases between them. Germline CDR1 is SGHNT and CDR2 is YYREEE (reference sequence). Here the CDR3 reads CASSPSNYGYTF. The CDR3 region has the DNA TGTGCCAGCAGCCCTTCAAACTATGGCTACACCTTC. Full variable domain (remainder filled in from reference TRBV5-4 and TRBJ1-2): ETGVTQSPTHLIKTRGQQVTLRCSSQSGHNTVSWYQQALGQGPQFIFQYYREEENGRGNFPPRFSGLQFPNYSSELNVNALELDDSALYLCASSPSNYGYTFGSGTRLTVV.

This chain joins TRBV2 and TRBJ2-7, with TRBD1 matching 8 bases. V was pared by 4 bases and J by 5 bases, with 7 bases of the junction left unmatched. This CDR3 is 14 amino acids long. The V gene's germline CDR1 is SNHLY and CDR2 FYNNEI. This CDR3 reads CASSGGTGINEQYF. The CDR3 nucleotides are TGTGCCAGCAGTGGCGGGACAGGTATCAACGAGCAGTACTTC.

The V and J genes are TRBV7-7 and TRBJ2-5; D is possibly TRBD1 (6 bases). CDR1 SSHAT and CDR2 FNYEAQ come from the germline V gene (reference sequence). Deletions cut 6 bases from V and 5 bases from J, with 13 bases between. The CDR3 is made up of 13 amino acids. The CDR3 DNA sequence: TGTGCCAGCAGGGCGACAGGTCTGGAGACCCAGTACTTC. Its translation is CASRATGLETQYF. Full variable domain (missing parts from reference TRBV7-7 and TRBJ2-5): GAGVSQSPRYKVTKRGQDVTLRCDPISSHATLYWYQQALGQGPEFLTYFNYEAQPDKSGLPSDRFSAERPEGSISTLTIQRTEQRDSAMYRCASRATGLETQYFGPGTRLLVL.

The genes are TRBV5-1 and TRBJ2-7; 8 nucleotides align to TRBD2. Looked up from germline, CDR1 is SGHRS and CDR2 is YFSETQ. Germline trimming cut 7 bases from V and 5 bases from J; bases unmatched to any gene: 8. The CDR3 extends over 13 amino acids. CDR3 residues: CASERTGGDEQYF. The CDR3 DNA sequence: TGCGCCAGCGAAAGGACGGGAGGGGACGAGCAGTACTTC. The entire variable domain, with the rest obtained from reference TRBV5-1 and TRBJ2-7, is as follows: KAGVTQTPRYLIKTRGQQVTLSCSPISGHRSVSWYQQTPGQGLQFLFEYFSETQRNKGNFPGRFSGRQFSNSRSEMNVSTLELGDSALYLCASERTGGDEQYFGPGTRLTVT.

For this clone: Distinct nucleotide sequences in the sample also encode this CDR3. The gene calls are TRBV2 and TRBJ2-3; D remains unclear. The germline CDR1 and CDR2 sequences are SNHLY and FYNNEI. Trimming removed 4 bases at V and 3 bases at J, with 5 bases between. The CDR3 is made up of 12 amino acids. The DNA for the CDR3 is TGTGCCAGCAGTGTGGGAACAGATACGCAGTATTTT. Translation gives CASSVGTDTQYF.

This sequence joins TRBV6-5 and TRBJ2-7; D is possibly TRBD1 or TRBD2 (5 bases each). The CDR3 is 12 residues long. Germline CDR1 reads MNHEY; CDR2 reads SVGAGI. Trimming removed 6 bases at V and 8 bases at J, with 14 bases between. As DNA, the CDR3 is TGTGCCAGCAGCCCCGGGACCACGCAGCAGTACTTC. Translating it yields CASSPGTTQQYF.

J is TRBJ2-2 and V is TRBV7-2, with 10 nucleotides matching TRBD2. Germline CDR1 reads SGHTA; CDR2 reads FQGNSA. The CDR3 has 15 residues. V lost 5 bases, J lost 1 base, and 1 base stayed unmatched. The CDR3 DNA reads TGTGCCAGCAGCCGGACTAGCGGGAACACCGGGGAGCTGTTTTTT. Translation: CASSRTSGNTGELFF.

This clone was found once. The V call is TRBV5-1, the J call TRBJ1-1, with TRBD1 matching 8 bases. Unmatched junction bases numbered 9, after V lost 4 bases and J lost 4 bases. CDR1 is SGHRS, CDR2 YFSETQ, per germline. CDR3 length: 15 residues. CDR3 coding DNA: TGCGCCAGCAGCGCCGCCGGGACAGGACGCACTGAAGCTTTCTTT. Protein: CASSAAGTGRTEAFF.

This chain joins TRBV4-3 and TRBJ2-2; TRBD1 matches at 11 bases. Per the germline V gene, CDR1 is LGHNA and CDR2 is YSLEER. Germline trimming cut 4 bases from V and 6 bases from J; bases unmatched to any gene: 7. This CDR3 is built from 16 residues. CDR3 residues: CASSRTGGMVPGELFF. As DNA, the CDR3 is TGCGCCAGCAGCCGGACAGGGGGCATGGTCCCCGGGGAGCTGTTTTTT.

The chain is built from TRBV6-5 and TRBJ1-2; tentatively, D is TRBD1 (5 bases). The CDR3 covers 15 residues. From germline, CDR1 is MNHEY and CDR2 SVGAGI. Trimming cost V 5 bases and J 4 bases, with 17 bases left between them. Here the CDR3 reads CASSTGALFPYGYTF. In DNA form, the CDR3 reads TGTGCCAGCAGTACCGGGGCTCTATTCCCCTATGGCTACACCTTC.

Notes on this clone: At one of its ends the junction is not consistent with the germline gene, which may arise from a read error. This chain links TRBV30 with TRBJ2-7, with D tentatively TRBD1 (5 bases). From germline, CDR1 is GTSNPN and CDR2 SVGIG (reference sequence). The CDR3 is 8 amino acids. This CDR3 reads CAPRGLSF. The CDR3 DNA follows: TGTGCCCCTAGGGGCCTCAGCTTC. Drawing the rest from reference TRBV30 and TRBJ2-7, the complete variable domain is SQTIHQWPATLVQPVGSPLSLECTVEGTSNPNLYWYRQAAGRGLQLLFYSVGIGQISSEVPQNLSASRPQDRQFILSSKKLLLSDSGFYLCAPRGLSFGPGTRLTVT.

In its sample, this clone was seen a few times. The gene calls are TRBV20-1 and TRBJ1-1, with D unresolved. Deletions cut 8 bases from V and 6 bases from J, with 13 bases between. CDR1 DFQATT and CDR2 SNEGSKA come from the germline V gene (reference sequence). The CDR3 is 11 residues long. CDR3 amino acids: CSSPPVAEAFF. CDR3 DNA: TGCAGTTCTCCCCCGGTGGCTGAAGCTTTCTTT.

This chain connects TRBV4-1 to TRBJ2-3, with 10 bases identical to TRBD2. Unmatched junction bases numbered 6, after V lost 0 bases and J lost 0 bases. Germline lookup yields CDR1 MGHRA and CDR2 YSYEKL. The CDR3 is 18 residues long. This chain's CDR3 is CASSQDPGTSVSTDTQYF. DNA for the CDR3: TGCGCCAGCAGCCAAGATCCCGGGACTAGCGTAAGCACAGATACGCAGTATTTT.

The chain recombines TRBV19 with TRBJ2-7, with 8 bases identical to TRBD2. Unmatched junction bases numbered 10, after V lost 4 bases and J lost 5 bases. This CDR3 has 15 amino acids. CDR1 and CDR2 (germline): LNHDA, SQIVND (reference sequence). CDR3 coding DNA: TGTGCCAGTAGTACCCGGACTAGCCCAATCCACGAGCAGTACTTC. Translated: CASSTRTSPIHEQYF.

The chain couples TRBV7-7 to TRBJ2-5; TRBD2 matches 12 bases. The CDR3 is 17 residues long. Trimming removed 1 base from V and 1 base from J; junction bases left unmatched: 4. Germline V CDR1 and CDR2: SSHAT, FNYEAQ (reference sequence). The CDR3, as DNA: TGTGCCAGCAGCTTAGGGCTAGCGGGAGGGGGCCAAGAGACCCAGTACTTC. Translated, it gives CASSLGLAGGGQETQYF.

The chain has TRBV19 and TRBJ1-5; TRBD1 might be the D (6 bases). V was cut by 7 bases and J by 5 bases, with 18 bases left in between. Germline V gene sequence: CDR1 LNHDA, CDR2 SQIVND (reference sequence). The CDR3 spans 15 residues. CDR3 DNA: TGTGCCAGTACTGAGACAGGACAGATTCATCAGCCCCAGCATTTT. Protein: CASTETGQIHQPQHF.

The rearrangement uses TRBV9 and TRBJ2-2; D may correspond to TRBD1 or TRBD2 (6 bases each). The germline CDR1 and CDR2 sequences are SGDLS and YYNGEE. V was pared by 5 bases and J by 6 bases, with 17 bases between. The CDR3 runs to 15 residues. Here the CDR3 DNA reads TGTGCCAGCAGGCCAGAAACGGGGGCGGCCGGGGAGCTGTTTTTT. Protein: CASRPETGAAGELFF.